The 9 T cell receptor beta chains listed next were all sequenced from one sample in a study of CD8+ T cells in alopecia areata. Regarding treatment: oral pan-JAK inhibitor, 5-10 mg twice daily. Reverse transcribed after extraction, RNA yielded cDNA as the sequencing template. TCRdb keeps only in-frame clones here, not all; method: immunoSEQ multiplex PCR. The table has around 290,000 clones, about three fifths seen once. Sequenced here: CD4+ T cells sorted from blood, sampled at week 24, from a patient treated with tofacitinib. Receptor source: a human donor with alopecia areata.

The CDR3 reads CASSSGRSRETQYF. The CDR3 region has the DNA TGTGCCAGCAGCTCCGGACGGTCGAGGGAGACCCAGTACTTC. The V gene is TRBV5-4, the J gene TRBJ2-5; D gene ambiguous. Trimming took off 3 bases at V and 5 bases at J, with 14 bases between the two ends. Germline V gives CDR1 SGHNT, CDR2 YYREEE (reference sequence). The CDR3 runs to 14 residues.

This clone was detected only a few times. The gene calls are TRBV7-2 and TRBJ1-2; TRBD1 matches 8 bases. The CDR3 is 13 residues long. Trimming cost V 5 bases and J 8 bases; bases outside gene matches: 7. CDR1 is SGHTA, CDR2 FQGNSA, per germline. The CDR3 protein is CASSDAGGRGYTF. The DNA of the CDR3 is TGTGCCAGCAGCGATGCAGGGGGCAGGGGCTACACCTTC.

The chain carries TRBV27 and TRBJ1-2; D possibly corresponds to TRBD1 (5 bases). This CDR3 contains 16 residues. Per germline, CDR1 MNHEY and CDR2 SMNVEV (reference sequence). V was clipped by 0 bases and J by 0 bases, with 11 bases between them. The CDR3 reads CASSLSNRGPNYGYTF. For the CDR3, the DNA is TGTGCCAGCAGTTTATCGAATCGGGGCCCTAACTATGGCTACACCTTC.

This chain links TRBV30 with TRBJ1-6; D gene unclear. The germline V and J ends were trimmed by 8 bases and 10 bases, with 15 bases remaining between them. CDR3 length: 12 amino acids. Germline loops: CDR1 GTSNPN, CDR2 SVGIG (reference sequence). The CDR3 DNA follows: TGTGCCACGAGGAAGGGAGAATCACCCCTCCACTTT. Translated, it gives CATRKGESPLHF.

The CDR3 DNA reads as TGTGCCAGCAGCGCGGTCCCCTCCATGGGCAATTCACCCCTCCACTTT. Its translation: CASSAVPSMGNSPLHF. This chain joins TRBV9 and TRBJ1-6; D gene unclear. CDR1 SGDLS and CDR2 YYNGEE come from the germline V gene. V was shortened by 3 bases and J by 7 bases, with 17 bases between the two germline ends. This CDR3 comprises 16 residues.

This sequence joins TRBV11-2 and TRBJ1-1; tentative D call: TRBD1 (5 bases). This CDR3 spans 14 amino acids. The V gene lost 3 bases and the J gene lost 5 bases, with 13 bases spanning the gap. Germline V lookup: CDR1 SGHAT, CDR2 FQNNGV. This CDR3 reads CASSFKSGVTEAFF. CDR3 sequence (DNA): TGTGCCAGCAGCTTCAAATCGGGGGTGACTGAAGCTTTCTTT. Drawing the rest from reference TRBV11-2 and TRBJ1-1, the complete variable domain is EAGVAQSPRYKIIEKRQSVAFWCNPISGHATLYWYQQILGQGPKLLIQFQNNGVVDDSQLPKDRFSAERLKGVDSTLKIQPAKLEDSAVYLCASSFKSGVTEAFFGQGTRLTVV.

The genes are TRBV27 and TRBJ2-3; 10 positions match TRBD2. CDR1 and CDR2 (germline): MNHEY, SMNVEV (reference sequence). The CDR3 is 18 residues long. V was clipped by 4 bases and J by 3 bases; unmatched bases: 13. CDR3 in DNA: TGTGCCAGCAGTTCCGCCGCCCGTGGACTAGCGGCGACAGATACGCAGTATTTT. Its protein is CASSSAARGLAATDTQYF.

The chain couples TRBV7-2 to TRBJ1-2; TRBD1 aligns across 8 bases. This CDR3 is built from 13 residues. Per the germline V gene, CDR1 is SGHTA and CDR2 is FQGNSA. The V segment lost 1 base and the J segment 8 bases; nucleotides outside the gene matches: 3. The CDR3 is CASSLGQGQGYTF. CDR3 in DNA: TGTGCCAGCAGCTTAGGACAGGGGCAGGGCTACACCTTC.

The V call is TRBV2, the J call TRBJ2-6, with 8 nucleotides matching TRBD1. The germline CDR1 and CDR2 sequences are SNHLY and FYNNEI. This CDR3 has 17 amino acids. J lost 2 bases, V lost 6 bases, and 9 bases had no gene match. The CDR3 spells CASSQNDRGPGANVLTF. CDR3 nucleotides: TGTGCCAGCAGCCAGAATGACAGGGGACCTGGGGCCAACGTCCTGACTTTC.